This TCR beta chain was sequenced in a study of blood T cell repertoires in COVID-19. TCRdb keeps only in-frame clones here, not all; method: immunoSEQ multiplex PCR. The sample yields 95,000 to 150,000 clones, approximately 68% seen once. This clone was recorded once. The receptor was isolated from a woman aged 70 to 79 with acute or convalescent COVID-19. Sequencing used peripheral blood.

The CDR3 region has the DNA TGTGCCAGCAGTTATCGGCGGTTGAACACTGAAGCTTTCTTT. This codes for CASSYRRLNTEAFF. The chain couples TRBV28 to TRBJ1-1; D is unclear. V gave up 4 bases and J gave up 0 bases, with 9 bases separating them. Germline CDR1 reads MDHEN; CDR2 reads SYDVKM. The CDR3 runs 14 residues.